A selection of T cell receptor beta chains follows, all from one sample in a study of blood T cells in healthy people across ages. TCRdb used MiXCR to reprocess the 5' RACE reads, holding one entry per CDR3 protein. This repertoire shows some 790,000 distinct CDR3 sequences, 25% to 35% found once; its top ten account for around 16%. The sample consisted of blood. Every receptor here comes from a woman aged 80 or over in good health. CDR3s leave out the opening cysteine and the closing phenylalanine or tryptophan.

v_call cdr3_aa
TRBV9 ASSVEAGPHT
TRBV7-9 ASSLSGAGDTQY
TRBV7-6 ASSHEATAPLH
TRBV20-1 SAYGQANTEAF
TRBV7-2 ASSPWDRHTDTQY
TRBV20-1 SARVGGQF
TRBV6-2/TRBV6-3 ASSYSSGAETQF
TRBV14 ASSQHPEVNTEAF
TRBV28 ASRNSRDTLLGYGYT
TRBV18 ASSEGLLNEQF
TRBV7-9 ASRSGPGYT
TRBV5-1 VSRRDSTNEKLF
TRBV7-2 ASSFDLRETQY
TRBV6-2/TRBV6-3 ASVSGNGPNKEF
TRBV28 ASNLRGASEQF
TRBV10-3 AISGGGPSTDTQY
TRBV7-9 ASSTRLAGGSKETQF